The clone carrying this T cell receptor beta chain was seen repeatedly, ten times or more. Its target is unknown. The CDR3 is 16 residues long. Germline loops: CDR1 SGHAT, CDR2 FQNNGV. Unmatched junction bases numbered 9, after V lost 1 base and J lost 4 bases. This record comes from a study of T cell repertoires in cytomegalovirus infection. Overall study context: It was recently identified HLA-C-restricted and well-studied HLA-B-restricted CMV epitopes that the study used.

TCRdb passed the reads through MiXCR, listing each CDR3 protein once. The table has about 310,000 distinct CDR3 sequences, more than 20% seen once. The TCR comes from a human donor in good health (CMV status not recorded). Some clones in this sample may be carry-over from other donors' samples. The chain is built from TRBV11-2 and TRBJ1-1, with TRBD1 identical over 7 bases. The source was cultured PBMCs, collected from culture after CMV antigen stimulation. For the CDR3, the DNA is TGTGCCAGCAGCTTAGTACGACAGGGATCGCGCACTGAAGCTTTCTTT. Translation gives CASSLVRQGSRTEAFF.